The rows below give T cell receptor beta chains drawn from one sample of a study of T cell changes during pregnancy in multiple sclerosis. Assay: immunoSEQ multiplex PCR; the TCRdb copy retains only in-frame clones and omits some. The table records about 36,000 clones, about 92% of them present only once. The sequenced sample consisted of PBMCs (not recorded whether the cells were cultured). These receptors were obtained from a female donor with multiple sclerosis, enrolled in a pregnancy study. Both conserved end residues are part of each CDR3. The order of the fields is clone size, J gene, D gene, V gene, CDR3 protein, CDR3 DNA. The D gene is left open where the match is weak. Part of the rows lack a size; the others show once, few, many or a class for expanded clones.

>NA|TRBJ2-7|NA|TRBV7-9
CASEGAPSYEQYF
TGTGCCAGCGAAGGGGCACCGTCCTACGAGCAGTACTTC
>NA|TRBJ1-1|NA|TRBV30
CAWNRRRDTEAFF
TGTGCCTGGAATAGACGTCGGGACACTGAAGCTTTCTTT
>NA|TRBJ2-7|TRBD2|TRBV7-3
CASSLGPPFPGGISYEQYF
TGTGCCAGCAGCTTAGGTCCGCCCTTTCCGGGAGGGATTTCCTACGAGCAGTACTTC
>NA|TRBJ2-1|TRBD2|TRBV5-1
CASSPTAGAQNEQFF
TGCGCCAGCAGCCCCACAGCGGGAGCCCAGAATGAGCAGTTCTTC
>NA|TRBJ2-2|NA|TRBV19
CASSIGGDFFAGELFF
TGTGCCAGTAGTATCGGGGGAGATTTTTTCGCCGGGGAGCTGTTTTTT
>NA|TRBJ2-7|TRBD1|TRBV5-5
CASSSYRGQAAAEQYF
TGTGCCAGCAGCTCGTACAGGGGGCAGGCCGCTGCCGAGCAGTACTTC
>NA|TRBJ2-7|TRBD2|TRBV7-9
CASSSPRALSGILDEQYF
TGTGCCAGCAGCTCACCCCGAGCCCTTAGCGGGATTCTAGACGAGCAGTACTTC
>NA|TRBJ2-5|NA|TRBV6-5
CASSRRRWGETQYF
TGTGCCAGCAGTAGACGACGGTGGGGCGAGACCCAGTACTTC
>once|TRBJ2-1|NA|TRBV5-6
CASSSGDGGYNEQFF
TGTGCCAGCAGCTCGGGGGATGGGGGCTACAATGAGCAGTTCTTC
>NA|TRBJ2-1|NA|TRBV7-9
CASSLNRWAPYNEQFF
TGTGCCAGCAGCTTAAATCGTTGGGCGCCTTACAATGAGCAGTTCTTC
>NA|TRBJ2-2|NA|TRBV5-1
CASSNNGQNTGELFF
TGCGCCAGCAGTAATAATGGACAGAACACCGGGGAGCTGTTTTTT
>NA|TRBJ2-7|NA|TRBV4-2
CASSQSRDSYEQYF
TGTGCCAGCAGCCAATCCCGGGACTCCTACGAGCAGTACTTC
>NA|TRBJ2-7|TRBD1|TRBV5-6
CASSTASRGREQYF
TGTGCCAGCAGCACCGCTTCCAGGGGGCGCGAGCAGTACTTC
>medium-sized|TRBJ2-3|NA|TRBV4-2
CASSQDKSDTQYF
TGTGCCAGCAGCCAAGATAAGTCGGATACGCAGTATTTT
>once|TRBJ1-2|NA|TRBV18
CASSPLSEGYTF
TGTGCCAGCTCACCACTTTCTGAGGGCTACACCTTC
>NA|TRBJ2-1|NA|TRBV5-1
CASSLTPGYNGPGTGSYNEQFF
TGCGCCAGCAGCTTGACCCCGGGCTACAATGGGCCAGGGACTGGATCCTACAATGAGCAGTTCTTC
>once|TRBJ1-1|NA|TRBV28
CASSEGGDRAEAFF
TGTGCCAGCAGTGAAGGGGGGGATAGGGCTGAAGCTTTCTTT
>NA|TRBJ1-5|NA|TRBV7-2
CASSERAGTRAQHF
TGTGCCAGCAGCGAGCGGGCGGGGACCCGTGCCCAGCATTTT
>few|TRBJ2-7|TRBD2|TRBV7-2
CASSLAGGPSRSYEQYF
TGTGCCAGCAGCTTAGCGGGAGGGCCTTCCCGCTCCTACGAGCAGTACTTC
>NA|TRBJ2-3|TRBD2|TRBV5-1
CASSLEGGRVDTQYF
TGCGCCAGCAGCTTGGAAGGCGGGAGGGTGGATACGCAGTATTTT
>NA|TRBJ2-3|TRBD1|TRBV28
CASSFGTAASTDTQYF
TGTGCCAGCAGTTTTGGGACAGCAGCAAGCACAGATACGCAGTATTTT
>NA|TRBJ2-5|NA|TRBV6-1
CASRGPGETQYF
TGTGCCAGCAGGGGACCGGGGGAGACCCAGTACTTC
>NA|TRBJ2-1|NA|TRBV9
CASSPWDQFNEQFF
TGTGCCAGCAGCCCCTGGGACCAATTCAATGAGCAGTTCTTC
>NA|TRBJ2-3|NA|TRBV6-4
CASAPTGEPTDTQYF
TGTGCCAGCGCTCCGACGGGAGAACCCACAGATACGCAGTATTTT